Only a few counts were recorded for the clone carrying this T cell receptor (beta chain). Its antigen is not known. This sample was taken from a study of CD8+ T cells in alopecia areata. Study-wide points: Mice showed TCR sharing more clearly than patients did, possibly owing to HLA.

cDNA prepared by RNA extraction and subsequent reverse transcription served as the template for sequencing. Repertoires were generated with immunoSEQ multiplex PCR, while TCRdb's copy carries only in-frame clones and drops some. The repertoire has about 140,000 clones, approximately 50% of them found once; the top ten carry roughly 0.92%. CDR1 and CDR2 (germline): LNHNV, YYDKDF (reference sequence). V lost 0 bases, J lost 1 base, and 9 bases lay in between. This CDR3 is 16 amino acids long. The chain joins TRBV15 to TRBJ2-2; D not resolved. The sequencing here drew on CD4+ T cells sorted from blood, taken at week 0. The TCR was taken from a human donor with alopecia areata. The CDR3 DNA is TGTGCCACCAGCAGAGATCTAAGTGTGAACACCGGGGAGCTGTTTTTT. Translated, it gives CATSRDLSVNTGELFF.